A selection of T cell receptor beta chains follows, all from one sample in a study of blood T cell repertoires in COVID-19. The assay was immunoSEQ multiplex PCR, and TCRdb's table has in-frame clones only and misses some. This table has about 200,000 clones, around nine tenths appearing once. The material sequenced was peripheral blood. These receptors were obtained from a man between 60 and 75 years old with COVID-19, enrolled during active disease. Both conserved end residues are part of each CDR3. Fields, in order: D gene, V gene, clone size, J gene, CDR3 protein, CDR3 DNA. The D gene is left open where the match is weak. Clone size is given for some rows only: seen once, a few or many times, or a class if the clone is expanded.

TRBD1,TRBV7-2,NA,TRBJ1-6,CASSPTGGNSPLHF,TGTGCCAGCAGTCCTACAGGGGGCAATTCACCCCTCCACTTT
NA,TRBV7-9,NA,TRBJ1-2,CASSLEIGYGYTF,TGTGCCAGCAGCTTAGAGATCGGCTATGGCTACACCTTC
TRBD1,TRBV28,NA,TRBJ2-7,CASSSSGTGSYEQYF,TGTGCCAGCAGTTCGTCCGGGACAGGATCCTACGAGCAGTACTTC
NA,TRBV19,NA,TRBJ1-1,CASTRTGAGDTEAFF,TGTGCCAGTACCCGGACCGGGGCGGGGGACACTGAAGCTTTCTTT
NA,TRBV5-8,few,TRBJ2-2,CASSLVNTGELFF,TGTGCCAGCAGCTTGGTAAACACCGGGGAGCTGTTTTTT
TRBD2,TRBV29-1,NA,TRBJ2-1,CSAQTSGYNEQFF,TGCAGCGCCCAGACTAGCGGCTACAATGAGCAGTTCTTC
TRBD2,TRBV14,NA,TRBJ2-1,CASSQVAGGYNEQFF,TGTGCCAGCAGCCAAGTAGCGGGAGGCTACAATGAGCAGTTCTTC
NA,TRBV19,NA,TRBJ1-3,CASNDGQLSGNTIYF,TGTGCCAGTAACGACGGACAGCTCTCTGGAAACACCATATATTTT
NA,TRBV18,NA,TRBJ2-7,CASSPGQSPSYEQYF,TGTGCCAGCTCACCCGGACAGTCGCCGTCCTACGAGCAGTACTTC
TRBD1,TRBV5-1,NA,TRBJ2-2,CASSLDGTGRTGELFF,TGCGCCAGCAGCTTGGACGGGACAGGGCGCACCGGGGAGCTGTTTTTT
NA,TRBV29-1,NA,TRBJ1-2,CSARKDSYGYTF,TGCAGCGCGCGAAAGGACAGCTATGGCTACACCTTC
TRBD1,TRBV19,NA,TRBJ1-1,CASTTSGGLGTEAFF,TGTGCCAGTACCACCTCAGGGGGGCTGGGCACTGAAGCTTTCTTT
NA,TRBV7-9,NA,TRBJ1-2,CASRGGPTPGYTF,TGTGCCAGCAGAGGCGGTCCCACCCCTGGCTACACCTTC
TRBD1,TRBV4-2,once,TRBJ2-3,CASSQDFRVIGQGPDTQYF,TGTGCCAGCAGCCAAGATTTCCGTGTAATAGGACAGGGGCCAGATACGCAGTATTTT
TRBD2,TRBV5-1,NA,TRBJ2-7,CASSYAGTSGRFPSNYEQYF,TGCGCCAGCAGCTACGCCGGGACTAGCGGGAGGTTCCCTTCGAACTACGAGCAGTACTTC
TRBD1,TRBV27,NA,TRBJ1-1,CARKETGFDTEAFF,TGTGCCAGAAAGGAGACAGGGTTCGACACTGAAGCTTTCTTT
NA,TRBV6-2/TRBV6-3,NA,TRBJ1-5,CASSSTVVRPQHF,TGTGCCAGCAGCTCCACCGTCGTTAGGCCCCAGCATTTT
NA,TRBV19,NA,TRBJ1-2,CASSMTGENYGYTF,TGTGCCAGTAGTATGACGGGGGAGAACTATGGCTACACCTTC
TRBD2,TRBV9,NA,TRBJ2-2,CASSVERGSGRPGGELFF,TGTGCCAGCAGCGTAGAACGAGGTAGCGGGAGGCCAGGTGGGGAGCTGTTTTTT
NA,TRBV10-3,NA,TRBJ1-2,CAISESSGGYGYTF,TGTGCCATCAGTGAGAGCTCCGGCGGCTATGGCTACACCTTC
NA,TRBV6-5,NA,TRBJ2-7,CASSYWQGWGSYEQYF,TGTGCCAGCAGTTACTGGCAGGGCTGGGGCTCCTACGAGCAGTACTTC
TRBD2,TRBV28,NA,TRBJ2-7,CASSSAGLADFEQYF,TGTGCCAGCAGTTCCGCGGGACTAGCAGACTTCGAGCAGTACTTC
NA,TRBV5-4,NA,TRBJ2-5,CASSLHGWADETQYF,TGTGCCAGCAGCTTACATGGATGGGCTGATGAGACCCAGTACTTC
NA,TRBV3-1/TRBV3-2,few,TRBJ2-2,CASSGSPGLPVGNTGELFF,TGTGCCAGCAGTGGCTCTCCGGGACTCCCCGTCGGGAACACCGGGGAGCTGTTTTTT
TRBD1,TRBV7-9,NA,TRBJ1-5,CASSPPGTGHQPQLF,TGTGCCAGCAGTCCCCCCGGGACAGGGCACCAGCCCCAGCTTTTT
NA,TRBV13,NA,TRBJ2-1,CASSLVDWSSYNEQFF,TGTGCCAGCAGCTTGGTTGACTGGAGCTCCTACAATGAGCAGTTCTTC
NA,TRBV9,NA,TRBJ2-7,CASSAGDGSSYEQYF,TGTGCCAGCAGCGCCGGGGACGGGAGCTCCTACGAGCAGTACTTC